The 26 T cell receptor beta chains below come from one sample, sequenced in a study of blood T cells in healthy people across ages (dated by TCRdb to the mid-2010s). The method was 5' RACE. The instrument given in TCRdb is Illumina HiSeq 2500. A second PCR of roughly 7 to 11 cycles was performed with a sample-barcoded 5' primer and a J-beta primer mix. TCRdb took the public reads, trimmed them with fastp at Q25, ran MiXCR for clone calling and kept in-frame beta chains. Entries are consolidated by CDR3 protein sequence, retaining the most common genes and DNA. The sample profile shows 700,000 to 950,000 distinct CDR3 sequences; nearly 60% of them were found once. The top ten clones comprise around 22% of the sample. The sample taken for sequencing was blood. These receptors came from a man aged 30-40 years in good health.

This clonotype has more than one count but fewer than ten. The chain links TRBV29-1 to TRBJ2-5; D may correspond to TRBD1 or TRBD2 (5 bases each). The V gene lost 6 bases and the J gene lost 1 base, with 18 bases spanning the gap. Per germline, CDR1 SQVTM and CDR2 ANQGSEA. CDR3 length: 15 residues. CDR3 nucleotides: TGCAGCGTCCCGGGGCTGATAGCCTTCCAAGAGACCCAGTACTTC. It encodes CSVPGLIAFQETQYF.

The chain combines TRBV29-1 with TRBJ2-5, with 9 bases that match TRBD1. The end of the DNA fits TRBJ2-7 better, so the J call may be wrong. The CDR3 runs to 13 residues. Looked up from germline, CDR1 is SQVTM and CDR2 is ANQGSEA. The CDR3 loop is CSALTGGNYEQYF. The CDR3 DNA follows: TGCAGCGCCCTGACAGGGGGTAACTACGAGCAGTACTTC.

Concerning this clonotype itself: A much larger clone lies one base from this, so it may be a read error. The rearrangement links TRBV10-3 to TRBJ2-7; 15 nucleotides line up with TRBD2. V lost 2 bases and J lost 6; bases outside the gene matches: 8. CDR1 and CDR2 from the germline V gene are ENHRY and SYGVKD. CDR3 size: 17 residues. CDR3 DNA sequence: TGTGCCATCAGTGAGGCGGGACTAGCGGGAGGTACCTGCGAGCAGTACTTC. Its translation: CAISEAGLAGGTCEQYF.

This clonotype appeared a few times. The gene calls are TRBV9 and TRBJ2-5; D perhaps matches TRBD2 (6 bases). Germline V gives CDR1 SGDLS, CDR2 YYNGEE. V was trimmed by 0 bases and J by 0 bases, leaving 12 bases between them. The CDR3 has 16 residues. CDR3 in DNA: TGTGCCAGCAGCGTAGCTGGGGGGACGAACCAAGAGACCCAGTACTTC. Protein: CASSVAGGTNQETQYF.

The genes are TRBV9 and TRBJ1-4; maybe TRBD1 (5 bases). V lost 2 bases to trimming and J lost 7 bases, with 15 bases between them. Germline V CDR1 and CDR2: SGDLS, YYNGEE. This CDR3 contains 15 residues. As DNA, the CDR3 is TGTGCCAGCAGCGTGGATCCTAAGGGGAGTGAAAAACTGTTTTTT. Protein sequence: CASSVDPKGSEKLFF.

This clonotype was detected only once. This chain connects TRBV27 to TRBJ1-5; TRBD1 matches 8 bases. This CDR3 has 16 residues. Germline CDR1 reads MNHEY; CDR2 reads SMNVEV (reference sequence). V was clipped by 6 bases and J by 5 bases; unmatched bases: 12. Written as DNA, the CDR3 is TGTGCCAGCAGAAGTGGGGGCAGGGGGCAGGATCAGCCCCAGCATTTT. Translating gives CASRSGGRGQDQPQHF.

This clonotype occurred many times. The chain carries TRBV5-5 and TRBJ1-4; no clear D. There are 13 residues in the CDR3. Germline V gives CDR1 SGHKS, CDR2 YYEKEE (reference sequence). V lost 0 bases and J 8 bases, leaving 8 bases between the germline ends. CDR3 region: CASSLEGYEKLFF. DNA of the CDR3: TGTGCCAGCAGCTTGGAAGGTTACGAAAAACTGTTTTTT. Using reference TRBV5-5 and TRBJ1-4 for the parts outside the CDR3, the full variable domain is DAGVTQSPTHLIKTRGQQVTLRCSPISGHKSVSWYQQVLGQGPQFIFQYYEKEERGRGNFPDRFSARQFPNYSSELNVNALLLGDSALYLCASSLEGYEKLFFGSGTQLSVL.

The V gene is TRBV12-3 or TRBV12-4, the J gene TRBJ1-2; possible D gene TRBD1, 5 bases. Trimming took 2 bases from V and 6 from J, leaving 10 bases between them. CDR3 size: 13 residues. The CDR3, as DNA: TGTGCCAGCAGTTTATCACAGGCGGATGGCTACACCTTC. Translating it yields CASSLSQADGYTF.

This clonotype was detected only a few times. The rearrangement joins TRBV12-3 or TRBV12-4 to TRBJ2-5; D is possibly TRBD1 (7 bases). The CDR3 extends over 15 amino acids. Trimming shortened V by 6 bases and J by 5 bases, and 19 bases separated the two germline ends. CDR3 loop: CASSNLEGAQETQYF. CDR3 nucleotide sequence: TGTGCCAGCAGCAACTTGGAGGGGGCGCAGGAGACCCAGTACTTC.

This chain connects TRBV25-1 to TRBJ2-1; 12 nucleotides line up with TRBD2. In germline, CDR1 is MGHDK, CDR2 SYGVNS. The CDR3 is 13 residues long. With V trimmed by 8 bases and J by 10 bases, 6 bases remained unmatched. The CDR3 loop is CASQLAGGNEQFF. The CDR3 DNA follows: TGTGCCAGCCAACTAGCGGGGGGAAACGAGCAGTTCTTC.

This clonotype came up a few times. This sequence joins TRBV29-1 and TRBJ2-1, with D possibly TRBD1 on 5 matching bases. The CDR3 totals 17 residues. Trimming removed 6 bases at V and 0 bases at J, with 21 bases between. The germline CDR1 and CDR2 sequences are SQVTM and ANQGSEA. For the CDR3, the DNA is TGCAGCGTCCTAGGGGTAGAGCAAGCAAGCTCCTACAATGAGCAGTTCTTC. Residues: CSVLGVEQASSYNEQFF.

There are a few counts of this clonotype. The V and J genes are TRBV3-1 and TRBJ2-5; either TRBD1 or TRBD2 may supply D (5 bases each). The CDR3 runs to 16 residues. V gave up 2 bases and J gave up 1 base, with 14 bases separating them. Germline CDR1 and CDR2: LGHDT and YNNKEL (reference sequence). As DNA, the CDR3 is TGTGCCAGCAGCCAACTACGGGACGGACTCCAAGAGACCCAGTACTTC. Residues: CASSQLRDGLQETQYF.

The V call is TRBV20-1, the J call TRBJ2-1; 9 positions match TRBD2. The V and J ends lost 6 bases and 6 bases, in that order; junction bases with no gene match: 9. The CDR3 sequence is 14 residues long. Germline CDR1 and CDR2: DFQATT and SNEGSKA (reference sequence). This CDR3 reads CSAFSLAGSNEQFF. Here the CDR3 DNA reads TGCAGTGCGTTCAGCCTAGCGGGATCCAATGAGCAGTTCTTC.

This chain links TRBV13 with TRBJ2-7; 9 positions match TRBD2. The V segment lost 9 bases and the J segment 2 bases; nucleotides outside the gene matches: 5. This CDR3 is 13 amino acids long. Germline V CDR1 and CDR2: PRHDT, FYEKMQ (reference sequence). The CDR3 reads CASSGREAYEQYF. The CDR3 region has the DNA TGTGCCAGTAGCGGGAGAGAGGCCTACGAGCAGTACTTC. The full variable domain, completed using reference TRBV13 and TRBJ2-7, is AAGVIQSPRHLIKEKRETATLKCYPIPRHDTVYWYQQGPGQDPQFLISFYEKMQSDKGSIPDRFSAQQFSDYHSELNMSSLELGDSALYFCASSGREAYEQYFGPGTRLTVT.

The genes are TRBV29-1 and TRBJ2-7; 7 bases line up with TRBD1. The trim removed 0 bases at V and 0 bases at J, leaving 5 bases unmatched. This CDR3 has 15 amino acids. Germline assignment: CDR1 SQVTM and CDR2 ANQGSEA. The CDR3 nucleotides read TGCAGCGTTGAAGATCCGACAGGGTTCTCCTACGAGCAGTACTTC. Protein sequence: CSVEDPTGFSYEQYF.

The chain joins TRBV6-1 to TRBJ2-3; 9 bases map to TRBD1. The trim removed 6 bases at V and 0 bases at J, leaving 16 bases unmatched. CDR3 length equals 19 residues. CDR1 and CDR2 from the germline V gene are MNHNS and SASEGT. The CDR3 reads CASSPIDRGRTSSTDTQYF. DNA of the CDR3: TGTGCCAGCAGCCCAATCGACAGGGGGAGGACCTCTAGCACAGATACGCAGTATTTT.

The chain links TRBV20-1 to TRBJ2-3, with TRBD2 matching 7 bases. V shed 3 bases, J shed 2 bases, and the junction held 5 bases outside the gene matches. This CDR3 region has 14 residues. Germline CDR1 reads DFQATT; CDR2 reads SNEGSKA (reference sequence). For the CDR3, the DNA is TGCAGTGCTAGCGGCGGGAGCCTCACAGATACGCAGTATTTT. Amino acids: CSASGGSLTDTQYF.

The CDR3 nucleotides read TGCAGTGCAGAGACGGGGGGTTCGAAACAAGAGACCCAGTACTTC. It yields the protein CSAETGGSKQETQYF. The genes are TRBV20-1 and TRBJ2-5, with 7 bases matching TRBD2. Trimming at V came to 6 bases and at J to 2 bases, leaving 12 bases not matched to a gene. This CDR3 is 15 amino acids long. Germline CDR1 is DFQATT and CDR2 is SNEGSKA (reference sequence).

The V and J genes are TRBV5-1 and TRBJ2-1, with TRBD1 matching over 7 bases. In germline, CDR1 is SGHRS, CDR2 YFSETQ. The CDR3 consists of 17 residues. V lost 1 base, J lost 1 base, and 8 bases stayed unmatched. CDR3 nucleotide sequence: TGCGCCAGCAGCTTGTATGGACAGGCTAATTCCTACAATGAGCAGTTCTTC. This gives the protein CASSLYGQANSYNEQFF.

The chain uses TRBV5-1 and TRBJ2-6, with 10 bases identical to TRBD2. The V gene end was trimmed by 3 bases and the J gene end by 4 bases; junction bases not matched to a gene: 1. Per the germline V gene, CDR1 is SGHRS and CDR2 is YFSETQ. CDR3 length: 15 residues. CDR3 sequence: CASSWGLAGANVLTF. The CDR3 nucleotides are TGCGCCAGCAGCTGGGGACTAGCGGGGGCCAACGTCCTGACTTTC.

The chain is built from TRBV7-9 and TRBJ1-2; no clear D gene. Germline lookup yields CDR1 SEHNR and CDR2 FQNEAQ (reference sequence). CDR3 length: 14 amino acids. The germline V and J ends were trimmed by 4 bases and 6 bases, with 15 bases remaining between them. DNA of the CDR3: TGTGCCAGCAGCTACGGACCCCCCCCGGATGGCTACACCTTC. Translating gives CASSYGPPPDGYTF. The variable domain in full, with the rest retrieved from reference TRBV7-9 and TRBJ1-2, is DTGVSQNPRHKITKRGQNVTFRCDPISEHNRLYWYRQTLGQGPEFLTYFQNEAQLEKSRLLSDRFSAERPKGSFSTLEIQRTEQGDSAMYLCASSYGPPPDGYTFGSGTRLTVV.

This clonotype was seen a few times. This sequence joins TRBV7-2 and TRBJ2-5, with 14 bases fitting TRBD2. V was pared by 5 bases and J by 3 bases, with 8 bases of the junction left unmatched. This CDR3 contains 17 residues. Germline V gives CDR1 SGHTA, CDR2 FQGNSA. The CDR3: CASSRPTGLAGEETQYF. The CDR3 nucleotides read TGTGCCAGCAGCCGACCCACGGGACTAGCGGGAGAAGAGACCCAGTACTTC.

This CDR3 reads CASSLAYSTGSGYEQYF. The CDR3 DNA reads as TGTGCCAGCAGCTTAGCGTATTCTACAGGTTCCGGCTACGAGCAGTACTTC. This rearrangement joins TRBV7-2 to TRBJ2-7; D is perhaps TRBD1 (5 bases). CDR3 length equals 17 residues. Germline V gene lookup returns CDR1 SGHTA and CDR2 FQGNSA. Deletions cut 0 bases from V and 3 bases from J, with 18 bases between. Drawing the rest from reference TRBV7-2 and TRBJ2-7, the complete variable domain is GAGVSQSPSNKVTEKGKDVELRCDPISGHTALYWYRQSLGQGLEFLIYFQGNSAPDKSGLPSDRFSAERTGGSVSTLTIQRTQQEDSAVYLCASSLAYSTGSGYEQYFGPGTRLTVT.

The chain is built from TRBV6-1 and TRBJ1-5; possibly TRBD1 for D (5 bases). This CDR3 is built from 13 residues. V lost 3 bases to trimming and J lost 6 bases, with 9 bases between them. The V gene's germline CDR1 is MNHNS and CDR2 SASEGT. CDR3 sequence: CASSDRDVQPQHF. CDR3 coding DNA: TGTGCCAGCAGTGACAGGGACGTTCAGCCCCAGCATTTT.

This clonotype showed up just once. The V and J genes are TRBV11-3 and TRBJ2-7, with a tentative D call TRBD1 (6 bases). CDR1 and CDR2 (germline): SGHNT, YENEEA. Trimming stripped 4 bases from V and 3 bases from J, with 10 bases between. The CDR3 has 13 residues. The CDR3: CASSYRADYEQYF. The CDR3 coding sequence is TGTGCCAGCAGCTACAGGGCCGACTACGAGCAGTACTTC.

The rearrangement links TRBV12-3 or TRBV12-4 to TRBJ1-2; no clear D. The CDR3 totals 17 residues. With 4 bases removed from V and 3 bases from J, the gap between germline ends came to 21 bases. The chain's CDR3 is CASSSLVSDSLHYGYTF. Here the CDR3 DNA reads TGTGCCAGCAGTTCCTTGGTGTCGGATTCACTTCACTATGGCTACACCTTC.